This T cell receptor beta chain was identified during a study of blood T cell repertoires in COVID-19. Study-level information: T cells, B-cell-depleted T cells, or PBMCs provided the cDNA or gDNA that served as material.

Per the original methods: Amplification from reference gene primers served as the basis for estimated nucleated cell counts. Profiling relied on immunoSEQ multiplex PCR, and the TCRdb table lists in-frame clones only, not all of them. For V, J and clone size, that table is used; D and trimming come from the DNA. The data contain roughly 40,000 clones, approximately 80% of them singletons. This CDR3 comprises 13 residues. With 3 bases removed from V and 3 bases from J, the gap between germline ends came to 8 bases. CDR1 and CDR2 from the germline V gene are MNHEY and SMNVEV (reference sequence). The chain joins TRBV27 to TRBJ1-2, with D perhaps TRBD1 (5 bases). Sample: peripheral blood. This TCR was recovered from an elderly man with acute or convalescent COVID-19. In DNA, the CDR3 is TGTGCCAGCAGTTTTATAGGGGACTATGGCTACACCTTC. It yields the protein CASSFIGDYGYTF.